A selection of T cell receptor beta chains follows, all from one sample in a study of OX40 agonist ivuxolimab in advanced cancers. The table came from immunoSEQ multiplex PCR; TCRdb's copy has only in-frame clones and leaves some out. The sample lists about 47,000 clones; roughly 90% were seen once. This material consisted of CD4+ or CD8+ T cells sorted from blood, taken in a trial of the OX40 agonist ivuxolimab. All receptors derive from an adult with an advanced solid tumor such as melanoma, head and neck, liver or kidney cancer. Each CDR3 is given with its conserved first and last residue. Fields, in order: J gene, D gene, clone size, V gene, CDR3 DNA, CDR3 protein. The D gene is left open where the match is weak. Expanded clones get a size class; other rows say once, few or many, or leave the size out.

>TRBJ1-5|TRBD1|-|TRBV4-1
TGCGCCAGCAGCCCCTGGCACAGGGGCGATCAGCCCCAGCATTTT
CASSPWHRGDQPQHF
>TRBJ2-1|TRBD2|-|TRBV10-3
TGTGCCACCTGGACTAGCGGGAGTTCCGATGAGCAGTTCTTC
CATWTSGSSDEQFF
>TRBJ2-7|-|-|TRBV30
TGTGCCTGCCTCCGGGACTTCAGCTCCTACGAGCAGTACTTC
CACLRDFSSYEQYF
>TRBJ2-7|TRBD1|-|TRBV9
TGTGCCAGCAGCGTAGAAGGGAGGACAGGGAGAGGAGAGCAGTACTTC
CASSVEGRTGRGEQYF
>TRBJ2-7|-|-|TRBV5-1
TGCGCCAGCAGCTCCGGGACATCCTACGAGCAGTACTTC
CASSSGTSYEQYF
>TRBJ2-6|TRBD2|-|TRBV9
TGTGCCAGCAGCGCCACGGGGGGTTATGGTTCTGGGGCCAACGTCCTGACTTTC
CASSATGGYGSGANVLTF
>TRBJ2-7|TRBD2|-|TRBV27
TGTGCCAGCAGTCCTGGGACTAGCGCTTCCTACGAGCAGTACTTC
CASSPGTSASYEQYF
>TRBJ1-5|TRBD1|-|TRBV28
TGTGCCAGCAGTCTACGTCCCGGGACAGGGAACCAGCCCCAGCATTTT
CASSLRPGTGNQPQHF
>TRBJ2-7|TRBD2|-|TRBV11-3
TGTGCCAGCAGCCCTCACCAACTAGCGGGAGTCGAGCAGTACTTC
CASSPHQLAGVEQYF
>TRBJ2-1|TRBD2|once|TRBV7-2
TGTGCCAGCAGCGCCAGTCGACTAGCGGGAGTAAATGAGCAGTTCTTC
CASSASRLAGVNEQFF
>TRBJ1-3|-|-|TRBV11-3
TGTGCCAGCAGCCTCGGTGGAAACACCATATATTTT
CASSLGGNTIYF
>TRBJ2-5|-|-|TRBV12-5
TGTGCTAGTGGTTTGAACGGTGGGTTTGAAGAGACCCAGTACTTC
CASGLNGGFEETQYF
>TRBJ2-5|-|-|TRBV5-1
TGCGCCAGCAGCCTCGCGGGACGGAACCAAGAGACCCAGTACTTC
CASSLAGRNQETQYF
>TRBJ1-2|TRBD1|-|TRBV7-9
TGTGCCAGCAGCTTCGAATCAGGGGGAACCTATGGCTACACCTTC
CASSFESGGTYGYTF
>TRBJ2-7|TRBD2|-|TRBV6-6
TGTGCCATCAGTGAGCCGGGACTAGCGGCCTACGAGCAGTACTTC
CAISEPGLAAYEQYF
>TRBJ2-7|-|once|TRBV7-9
TGTGCCAGCAGCTTGATTTTCGGAGGGGGGGACTACGAGCAGTACTTC
CASSLIFGGGDYEQYF
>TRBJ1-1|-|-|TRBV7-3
TGTGCCAGCAGCACCGGACCAAACACTGAAGCTTTCTTT
CASSTGPNTEAFF
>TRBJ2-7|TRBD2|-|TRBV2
TGTGCCAGCATCCTAGCGGGAGATCAGCAGTACTTC
CASILAGDQQYF
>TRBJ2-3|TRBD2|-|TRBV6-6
TGTGCCAGCAGTTGGGGACTAGCGACCAGCACAGATACGCAGTATTTT
CASSWGLATSTDTQYF
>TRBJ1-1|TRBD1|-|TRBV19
TGTGCCAGTAGTTCGACAGGGGGACACACTGAAGCTTTCTTT
CASSSTGGHTEAFF
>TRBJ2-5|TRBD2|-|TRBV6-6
TGTGCCAGCAGATACGGGACTAGCGGGAGACAAGAGACCCAGTACTTC
CASRYGTSGRQETQYF
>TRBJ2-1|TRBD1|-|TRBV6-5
TGTGCCAGCAGTTACTGGGACAGAAGTGATGAGCAGTTCTTC
CASSYWDRSDEQFF
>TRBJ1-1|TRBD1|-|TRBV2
TGTGCCAGCAGGGACGGACAGGTATCCGAAGCTTTCTTT
CASRDGQVSEAFF
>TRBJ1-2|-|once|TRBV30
TGTGCCTGGAGTGTAATCGATAACTATGGCTACACCTTC
CAWSVIDNYGYTF
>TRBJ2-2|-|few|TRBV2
TGTGCCAGCAATAACAGCCCCTCGACCGGGGAGCTGTTTTTT
CASNNSPSTGELFF
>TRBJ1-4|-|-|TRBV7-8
TGTGCCAGCAGCTTAGCCCCAGCGGCTAATGAAAAACTGTTTTTT
CASSLAPAANEKLFF
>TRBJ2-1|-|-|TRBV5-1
TGCGCCAGCAGCTTGGGGGGCTATGAGCAGTTCTTC
CASSLGGYEQFF
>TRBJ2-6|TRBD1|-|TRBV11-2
TGTGCCAGCAGCATCCGGCGGGACAGGGCTTTC
CASSIRRDRAF
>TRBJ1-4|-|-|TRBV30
TGTGCCTGGAGTGGGGGGTGGGGGGAAAAACTGTTTTTT
CAWSGGWGEKLFF
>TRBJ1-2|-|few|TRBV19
TGTGGGGGTGGGCCTACGCTCACCTTC
CGGGPTLTF
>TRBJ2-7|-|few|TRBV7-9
TGTGCCAGCAGCTCGAGCCCACTGTCTAGCGTCTCCTACGAGCAGTACTTC
CASSSSPLSSVSYEQYF
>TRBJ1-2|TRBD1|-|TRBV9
TGTGCCAGCAGCGCCAGGGGGCAGGGAGGCTATGGCTACACCTTC
CASSARGQGGYGYTF
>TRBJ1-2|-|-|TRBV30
TGTGCCTGGAGTGTGGGGGGGGGCTACACCTTC
CAWSVGGGYTF
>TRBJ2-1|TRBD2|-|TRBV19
TGTGCCAGTAGCTTTAGCGGGAGGGTCTACAATGAGCAGTTCTTC
CASSFSGRVYNEQFF
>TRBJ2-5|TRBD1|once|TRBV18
TGTGCCAGCTCACCCAGGGGGCGCGGAGGGACCCAGTACTTC
CASSPRGRGGTQYF
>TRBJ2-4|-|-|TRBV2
TGTGCCAGCAGGCAGGGCATTCAGTACTTC
CASRQGIQYF
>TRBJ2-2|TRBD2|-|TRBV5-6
TGTGCCAGCAGCCCAAGCGGGAGGTACACCGGGGAGCTGTTTTTT
CASSPSGRYTGELFF
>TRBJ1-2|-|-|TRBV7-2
TGTGCCAGCAGGCCGGGGACTAATCATGGCTACACCTTC
CASRPGTNHGYTF
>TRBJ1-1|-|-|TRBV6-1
TGTGCCAGCACCCGCTTCGGGACGGCGAACACTGAAGCTTTCTTT
CASTRFGTANTEAFF
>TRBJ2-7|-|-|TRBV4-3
TGCGCCAGCAGCCAAGAAACATGGGGTGAGCAGTACTTC
CASSQETWGEQYF
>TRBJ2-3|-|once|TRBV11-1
TGTGCCAGCAGCCTAGGCATGGCGGGCAACACAGATACGCAGTATTTT
CASSLGMAGNTDTQYF
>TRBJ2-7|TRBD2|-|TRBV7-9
TGTGCCAGCAGCTCCCGGGGTAGCGGGCACTCCTACGAGCAGTACTTC
CASSSRGSGHSYEQYF